The clone carrying this TCR beta chain has a count of ten or more. What it binds is unknown. A much larger clone differs by one base, so this may be a read error. These data are taken from a study of CD8+CD57+ T cells in acquired aplastic anemia. Study context: The study obtained an average of about 3.2 ug of DNA from sorted CD4+ and CD8+ cells. Healthy donors gave 10 million or so reads on average for CD4+ cells. Study conclusions and caveats: Overlap between patients and controls comprised about 28 CD8+ CDR3 sequences. CD8+ Simpson's diversity did not differ significantly between patients and controls.

Profiling of TCR beta VDJ combinations and CDR3 sequences used genomic DNA as template. TCRdb independently ran MiXCR on the reads; one entry per CDR3 protein. The table lists just over 400,000 distinct CDR3 sequences, under 80% of them singletons. The CDR3 totals 11 residues. Germline V CDR1 and CDR2: SNHLY, FYNNEI. The specimen sequenced was sorted CD4+, CD8+, or CD8+CD57+ T cells (not recorded which) from PBMCs. The origin of this receptor is a human donor in good health, serving as a control. This chain uses TRBV2 with TRBJ1-2, with D perhaps TRBD1 (6 bases). CDR3 nucleotides: TGTGCCAGCAGGTTGGACAGTGGCCACACCTTC. It translates to CASRLDSGHTF.